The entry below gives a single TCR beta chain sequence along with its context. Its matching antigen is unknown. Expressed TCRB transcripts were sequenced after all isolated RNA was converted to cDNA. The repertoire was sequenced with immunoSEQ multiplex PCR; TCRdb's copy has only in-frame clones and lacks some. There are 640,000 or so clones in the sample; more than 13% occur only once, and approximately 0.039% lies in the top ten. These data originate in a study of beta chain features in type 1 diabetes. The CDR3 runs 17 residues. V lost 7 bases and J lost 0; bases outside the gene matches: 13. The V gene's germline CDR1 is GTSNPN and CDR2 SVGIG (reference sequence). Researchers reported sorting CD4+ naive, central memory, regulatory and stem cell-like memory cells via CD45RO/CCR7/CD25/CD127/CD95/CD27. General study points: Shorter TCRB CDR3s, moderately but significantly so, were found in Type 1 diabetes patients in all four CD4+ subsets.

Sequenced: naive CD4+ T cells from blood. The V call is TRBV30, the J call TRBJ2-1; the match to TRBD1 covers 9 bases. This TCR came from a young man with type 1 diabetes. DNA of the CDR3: TGTGCCTCGGGACAGGGACCCTCTCGGAACTCCTACAATGAGCAGTTCTTC. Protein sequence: CASGQGPSRNSYNEQFF. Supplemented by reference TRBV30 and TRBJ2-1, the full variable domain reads SQTIHQWPATLVQPVGSPLSLECTVEGTSNPNLYWYRQAAGRGLQLLFYSVGIGQISSEVPQNLSASRPQDRQFILSSKKLLLSDSGFYLCASGQGPSRNSYNEQFFGPGTRLTVL.